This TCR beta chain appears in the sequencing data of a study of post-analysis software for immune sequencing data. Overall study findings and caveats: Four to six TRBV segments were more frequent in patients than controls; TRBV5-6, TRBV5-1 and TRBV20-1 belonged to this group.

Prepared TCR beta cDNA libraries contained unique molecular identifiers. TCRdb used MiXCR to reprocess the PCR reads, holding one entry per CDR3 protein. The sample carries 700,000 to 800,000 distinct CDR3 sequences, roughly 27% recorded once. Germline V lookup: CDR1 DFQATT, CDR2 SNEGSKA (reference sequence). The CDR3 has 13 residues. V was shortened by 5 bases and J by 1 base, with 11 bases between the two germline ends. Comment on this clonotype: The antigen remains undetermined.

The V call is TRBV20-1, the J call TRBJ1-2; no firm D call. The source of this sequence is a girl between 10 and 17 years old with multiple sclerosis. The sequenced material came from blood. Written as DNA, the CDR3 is TGCAGTGCTCCGTATCCGGGTAACTATGGCTACACCTTC. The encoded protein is CSAPYPGNYGYTF.